The 9 T cell receptor beta chains in this list originate from one sample, sequenced in a study of T cell changes during pregnancy in multiple sclerosis. Using immunoSEQ multiplex PCR, the repertoire was profiled, and TCRdb retains in-frame clones only, with some absent. Here the sample spans about 100,000 clones, almost 95% being singletons. Sequences were derived from peripheral blood, sampled before pregnancy. These receptors were taken from a female donor with multiple sclerosis, enrolled in a pregnancy study.

The rearrangement links TRBV6-5 to TRBJ1-2; D is unclear. V lost 6 bases, J lost 4 bases, and 9 bases lay in between. This CDR3 is 12 amino acids long. The germline V gene has CDR1 MNHEY and CDR2 SVGAGI. The CDR3 sequence is CASSRESYGYTF. The CDR3 DNA reads as TGTGCCAGCAGCCGGGAGTCCTATGGCTACACCTTC.

The chain links TRBV7-9 to TRBJ2-3; TRBD1 might be the D (6 bases). The V gene's germline CDR1 is SEHNR and CDR2 FQNEAQ (reference sequence). V lost 5 bases to trimming and J lost 0 bases, with 18 bases between them. This CDR3 region has 17 residues. CDR3 DNA: TGTGCCAGCAGCCCATCGGACAGACGCCCTAGCACAGATACGCAGTATTTT. This codes for CASSPSDRRPSTDTQYF.

The V call is TRBV28, the J call TRBJ2-2; D might be TRBD2 (6 bases). CDR3 size: 15 residues. Trimming stripped 5 bases from V and 1 base from J, with 11 bases between. Germline V gene lookup returns CDR1 MDHEN and CDR2 SYDVKM. CDR3 sequence reads: CASSRGGWNTGELFF. Written as DNA, the CDR3 is TGTGCCAGCAGTAGGGGAGGATGGAACACCGGGGAGCTGTTTTTT.

This clone was recorded once. The V call is TRBV28, the J call TRBJ2-1; 10 bases line up with TRBD2. With 5 bases clipped from V and 6 bases from J, the junction kept 13 bases outside the gene matches. This CDR3 has 17 residues. The germline CDR1 and CDR2 sequences are MDHEN and SYDVKM. The CDR3 sequence is CASSLSGLAGVGNEQFF. The CDR3 coding sequence is TGTGCCAGCAGTCTCTCCGGTCTAGCGGGAGTCGGCAATGAGCAGTTCTTC.

The rearrangement uses TRBV30 and TRBJ1-1; 8 bases are a match to TRBD1. V was pared by 4 bases and J by 1 base, with 8 bases of the junction left unmatched. The CDR3 sequence is 15 residues long. Germline CDR1 GTSNPN, CDR2 SVGIG (reference sequence). DNA for the CDR3: TGTGCCTGGAACACCGGGACAGGACCGAACACTGAAGCTTTCTTT. As protein: CAWNTGTGPNTEAFF. Filled out from reference TRBV30 and TRBJ1-1, the complete variable domain reads SQTIHQWPATLVQPVGSPLSLECTVEGTSNPNLYWYRQAAGRGLQLLFYSVGIGQISSEVPQNLSASRPQDRQFILSSKKLLLSDSGFYLCAWNTGTGPNTEAFFGQGTRLTVV.

The V gene is TRBV19, the J gene TRBJ1-1; 9 bases are a match to TRBD1. In germline, CDR1 is LNHDA, CDR2 SQIVND (reference sequence). V shed 6 bases and J 4 bases; nucleotides not matched to a gene: 9. The CDR3 extends over 15 amino acids. The CDR3 reads CASSEQGARGTEAFF. The CDR3, as DNA: TGTGCCAGTAGCGAACAGGGGGCGAGAGGCACTGAAGCTTTCTTT. Using reference TRBV19 and TRBJ1-1 for the parts outside the CDR3, the full variable domain is DGGITQSPKYLFRKEGQNVTLSCEQNLNHDAMYWYRQDPGQGLRLIYYSQIVNDFQKGDIAEGYSVSREKKESFPLTVTSAQKNPTAFYLCASSEQGARGTEAFFGQGTRLTVV.

The chain joins TRBV27 to TRBJ2-1, with 7 bases aligning to TRBD2. Per germline, CDR1 MNHEY and CDR2 SMNVEV (reference sequence). After removal of 5 bases from V and 2 bases from J, the junction contained 3 bases not matched to a gene. The CDR3 is 14 amino acids. CDR3 DNA sequence: TGTGCCAGCAGTCAGGGAGGGACCTACAATGAGCAGTTCTTC. Translating it yields CASSQGGTYNEQFF.

The V gene is TRBV9, the J gene TRBJ1-1; 7 nucleotides align to TRBD1. Trimming cost V 1 base and J 1 base; bases outside gene matches: 19. The CDR3 length is 20 residues. The V gene's germline CDR1 is SGDLS and CDR2 YYNGEE. In nucleotides, the CDR3 is TGTGCCAGCAGCGTATTTGGCGGGGGGACAGCCAGTATAGCGAACACTGAAGCTTTCTTT. The encoded protein is CASSVFGGGTASIANTEAFF.

The chain combines TRBV2 with TRBJ2-1; tentative D call: TRBD2 (7 bases). The germline gives CDR1 SNHLY, CDR2 FYNNEI. The germline V and J ends were trimmed by 10 bases and 9 bases, with 25 bases remaining between them. The CDR3 runs to 15 residues. The CDR3 sequence is CAIFMTGTSDSEQFF. The CDR3 nucleotides are TGTGCCATATTCATGACAGGTACTAGCGATAGTGAGCAGTTCTTC. The whole variable domain, filled in from reference TRBV2 and TRBJ2-1, reads EPEVTQTPSHQVTQMGQEVILRCVPISNHLYFYWYRQILGQKVEFLVSFYNNEISEKSEIFDDQFSVERPDGSNFTLKIRSTKLEDSAMYFCAIFMTGTSDSEQFFGPGTRLTVL.